Listed here are 2 T cell receptor beta chains from one sample, sequenced in a study of T cell repertoires in cytomegalovirus infection. TCRdb reprocessed the reads with MiXCR, giving one entry per CDR3 protein. The repertoire includes some 590,000 distinct CDR3 sequences, around two fifths of them detected once, and around 48% sits in the top ten. No antigen is known for these receptors. The sample here was cultured PBMCs, taken from culture after CMV antigen stimulation. All receptors come from a human donor in good health (CMV status not recorded). Some clones in this sample may be carry-over from other donors' samples.

This clonotype came up many times. This chain uses TRBV28 with TRBJ2-5, with 8 bases matching TRBD1. Unmatched junction bases numbered 7, after V lost 3 bases and J lost 4 bases. The germline V gene has CDR1 MDHEN and CDR2 SYDVKM. The CDR3 has 15 amino acids. CDR3 region: CASSFWQGAAETQYF. The DNA for the CDR3 is TGTGCCAGCAGTTTTTGGCAGGGGGCTGCAGAGACCCAGTACTTC.

The table lists this clonotype with many counts. The chain combines TRBV7-8 with TRBJ2-2; D is unresolved. V lost 5 bases, J lost 4 bases, and 11 bases lay in between. Germline V gene data show CDR1 as SGHVS and CDR2 as FQNEAQ. The CDR3 totals 14 residues. The CDR3 DNA follows: TGTGCCAGCAGCCCAGCCGGGCTCACCGGGGAGCTGTTTTTT. It translates to CASSPAGLTGELFF.